Below, 12 T cell receptor beta chains from the same sample are listed, as sequenced in a study of CD8 T cells in ankylosing spondylitis. TCRdb reprocessed the 5' RACE reads via MiXCR and lists one record per CDR3 protein. Of around 340,000 distinct CDR3 sequences listed, roughly 20% were seen once; the top ten hold around 14%. Input material: blood, either unsorted or a sorted T cell fraction (not recorded which). The receptors derive from a male donor with ankylosing spondylitis or in good health (not recorded which).

This chain connects TRBV29-1 to TRBJ1-1; 7 bases map to TRBD1. The J segment lost 6 bases and the V segment lost 1 base, leaving 8 bases of the junction unmatched. CDR1 is SQVTM, CDR2 ANQGSEA, per germline. CDR3 length equals 14 residues. For the CDR3, the DNA is TGCAGCGTTGAAGTGACAGGGCGAGAGGCTGAAGCTTTCTTT. Protein product: CSVEVTGREAEAFF. The entire variable domain, with the rest obtained from reference TRBV29-1 and TRBJ1-1, is as follows: SAVISQKPSRDICQRGTSLTIQCQVDSQVTMMFWYRQQPGQSLTLIATANQGSEATYESGFVIDKFPISRPNLTFSTLTVSNMSPEDSSIYLCSVEVTGREAEAFFGQGTRLTVV.

At least ten counts were recorded for this clonotype. The chain joins TRBV27 to TRBJ2-3; a weak D match, TRBD2 (7 bases). Germline V gives CDR1 MNHEY, CDR2 SMNVEV (reference sequence). This CDR3 comprises 14 residues. The ends were cut back, 3 bases at V and 7 bases at J, with 14 bases in the middle. CDR3 sequence (DNA): TGTGCCAGCAGTTTTTTTGGGGGGGCAAATACGCAGTATTTT. Translation gives CASSFFGGANTQYF.

The chain joins TRBV7-8 to TRBJ2-2; 10 bases are shared with TRBD2. The CDR3 covers 16 residues. The V gene end was trimmed by 1 base and the J gene end by 2 bases; junction bases not matched to a gene: 1. Germline CDR1 is SGHVS and CDR2 is FQNEAQ. In DNA, the CDR3 is TGTGCCAGCAGCTTAGGGACTAGCGGAAACACCGGGGAGCTGTTTTTT. Its translation is CASSLGTSGNTGELFF.

The chain uses TRBV11-2 and TRBJ2-7; no definite D call. The V end lost 1 base, the J end lost 1 base, and 8 bases lay between the germline ends. From germline, CDR1 is SGHAT and CDR2 FQNNGV. The CDR3 loop spans 14 amino acids. CDR3 region: CASSLGVRSYEQYF. The DNA for the CDR3 is TGTGCCAGCAGCTTAGGTGTCAGATCCTACGAGCAGTACTTC.

The chain recombines TRBV5-8 with TRBJ2-5; tentatively, D is TRBD1 (6 bases). The germline V gene encodes CDR1 SGHTS and CDR2 YDEGEE. The V end lost 4 bases, the J end lost 1 base, and 14 bases lay between the germline ends. This CDR3 has 15 residues. CDR3 coding DNA: TGTGCCAGCAGCGAATACAGGGCCTCCCAAGAGACCCAGTACTTC. Protein sequence: CASSEYRASQETQYF.

The chain couples TRBV29-1 to TRBJ1-1; D ambiguous. The CDR3 is 13 residues long. CDR1 is SQVTM, CDR2 ANQGSEA, per germline. Trimming took 4 bases from V and 5 from J, leaving 14 bases between them. This chain's CDR3 is CSVVDPRGTEAFF. CDR3 DNA: TGCAGCGTTGTCGACCCGAGAGGTACTGAAGCTTTCTTT.

The rearrangement links TRBV28 to TRBJ2-3; 11 nucleotides line up with TRBD2. V was pared by 4 bases and J by 4 bases, with 7 bases of the junction left unmatched. CDR1 is MDHEN, CDR2 SYDVKM, per germline. The CDR3 runs to 16 residues. The CDR3 reads CASSSRSGGAPDTQYF. DNA for the CDR3: TGTGCCAGCAGTTCTCGTAGCGGGGGGGCACCAGATACGCAGTATTTT.

There are a few counts of this clonotype. The chain joins TRBV7-9 to TRBJ2-3; no definite D call. The CDR3 runs 14 residues. Germline-derived CDR1 and CDR2 are SEHNR and FQNEAQ (reference sequence). The germline V and J ends were trimmed by 0 bases and 4 bases, with 8 bases remaining between them. CDR3 sequence: CASSLAGIADTQYF. CDR3 DNA: TGTGCCAGCAGCTTAGCGGGGATAGCAGATACGCAGTATTTT.

This clonotype was counted only a few times. The chain uses TRBV12-3 or TRBV12-4 and TRBJ1-5, with 12 bases fitting TRBD1. V shed 6 bases and J 2 bases; nucleotides not matched to a gene: 17. This CDR3 is 20 amino acids long. CDR3 in amino acids: CASSRSRGTGGVIGNQPQHF. CDR3 in DNA: TGTGCCAGCAGCCGGAGCCGGGGGACAGGGGGCGTAATTGGCAATCAGCCCCAGCATTTT.

The rearrangement links TRBV7-3 to TRBJ2-3; 14 bases agree with TRBD2. Germline V gene data show CDR1 as SGHTA and CDR2 as FQGTGA. CDR3 length: 17 amino acids. V dropped 4 bases and J dropped 6; count of bases not matched to a gene: 9. The CDR3: CASSSPGLAGGQDTQYF. CDR3 DNA: TGTGCCAGCAGCTCCCCCGGACTAGCGGGGGGCCAGGATACGCAGTATTTT.

V usage is TRBV2 and J usage is TRBJ1-1, with D unresolved. V lost 3 bases, J lost 10 bases, and 12 bases lay in between. Looked up from germline, CDR1 is SNHLY and CDR2 is FYNNEI. This CDR3 has 12 amino acids. The CDR3 DNA is TGTGCCAGCAGTGAGGGTGGGGTATTAGCTTTCTTT. It encodes CASSEGGVLAFF.

This chain's CDR3 is CASRSDRQETQYF. CDR3 coding DNA: TGTGCCAGCAGGTCGGACAGGCAAGAGACCCAGTACTTC. V usage is TRBV2 and J usage is TRBJ2-5; 7 nucleotides agree with TRBD1. Trimming took 6 bases from V and 2 from J; bases not matched to a gene: 3. There are 13 residues in the CDR3. Looked up from germline, CDR1 is SNHLY and CDR2 is FYNNEI.